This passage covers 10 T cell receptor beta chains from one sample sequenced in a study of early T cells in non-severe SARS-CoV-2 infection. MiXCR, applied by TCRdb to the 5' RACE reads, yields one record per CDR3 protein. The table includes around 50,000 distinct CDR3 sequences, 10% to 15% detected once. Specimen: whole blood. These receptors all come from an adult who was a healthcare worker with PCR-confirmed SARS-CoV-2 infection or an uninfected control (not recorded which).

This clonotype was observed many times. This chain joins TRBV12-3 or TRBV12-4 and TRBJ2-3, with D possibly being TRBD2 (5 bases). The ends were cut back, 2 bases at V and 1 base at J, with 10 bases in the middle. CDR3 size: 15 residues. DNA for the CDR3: TGTGCCAGCAGTTTAAGAGGAGGTGGCACAGATACGCAGTATTTT. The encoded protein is CASSLRGGGTDTQYF.

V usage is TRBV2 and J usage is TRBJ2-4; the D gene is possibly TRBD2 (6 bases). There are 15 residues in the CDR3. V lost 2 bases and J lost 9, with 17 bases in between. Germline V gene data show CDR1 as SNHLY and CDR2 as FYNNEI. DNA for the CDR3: TGTGCCAGCAGTGAAACTAGAACTAGCCGGCCCATTCAGTACTTC. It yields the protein CASSETRTSRPIQYF. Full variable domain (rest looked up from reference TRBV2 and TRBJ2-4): EPEVTQTPSHQVTQMGQEVILRCVPISNHLYFYWYRQILGQKVEFLVSFYNNEISEKSEIFDDQFSVERPDGSNFTLKIRSTKLEDSAMYFCASSETRTSRPIQYFGAGTRLSVL.

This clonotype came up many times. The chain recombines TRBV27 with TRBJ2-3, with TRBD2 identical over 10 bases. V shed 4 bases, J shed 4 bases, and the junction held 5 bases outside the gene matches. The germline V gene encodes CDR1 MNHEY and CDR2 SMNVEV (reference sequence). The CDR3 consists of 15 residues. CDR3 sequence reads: CASSSPSGSSDTQYF. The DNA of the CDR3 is TGTGCCAGCAGTTCTCCTAGCGGGAGCTCAGATACGCAGTATTTT.

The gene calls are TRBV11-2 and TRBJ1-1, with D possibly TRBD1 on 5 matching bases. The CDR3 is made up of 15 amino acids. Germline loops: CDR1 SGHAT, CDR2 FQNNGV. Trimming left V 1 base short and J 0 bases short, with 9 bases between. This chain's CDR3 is CASSLGGRMNTEAFF. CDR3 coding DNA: TGTGCCAGCAGCTTAGGGGGCAGGATGAACACTGAAGCTTTCTTT. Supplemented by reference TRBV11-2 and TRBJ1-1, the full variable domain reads EAGVAQSPRYKIIEKRQSVAFWCNPISGHATLYWYQQILGQGPKLLIQFQNNGVVDDSQLPKDRFSAERLKGVDSTLKIQPAKLEDSAVYLCASSLGGRMNTEAFFGQGTRLTVV.

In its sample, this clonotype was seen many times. CDR3 DNA: TGTGCCAGCAGCCGAACGACTGGGCGCGAGCAGTACTTC. It encodes CASSRTTGREQYF. The chain joins TRBV3-1 to TRBJ2-7; D is undetermined. This CDR3 is 13 amino acids long. The germline CDR1 and CDR2 sequences are LGHDT and YNNKEL (reference sequence). The V gene lost 4 bases and the J gene lost 6 bases, with 13 bases spanning the gap.

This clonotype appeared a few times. CDR3 protein: CASSVLAGGRSTGELFF. DNA for the CDR3: TGTGCCAGCAGCGTCTTAGCGGGGGGCCGGAGCACCGGGGAGCTGTTTTTT. The chain couples TRBV9 to TRBJ2-2, with TRBD2 identical over 10 bases. J lost 4 bases, V lost 2 bases, and 8 bases had no gene match. The CDR3 has 17 amino acids. Germline-derived CDR1 and CDR2 are SGDLS and YYNGEE.

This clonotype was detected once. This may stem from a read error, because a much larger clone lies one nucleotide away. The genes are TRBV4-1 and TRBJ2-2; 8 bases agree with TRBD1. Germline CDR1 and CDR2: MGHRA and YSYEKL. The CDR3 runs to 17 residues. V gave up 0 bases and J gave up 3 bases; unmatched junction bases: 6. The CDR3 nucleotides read TGCGCCAGCAGCCAAGAGGGGGCAGGGGGCGACACCGGGGAGCTGTTTTTT. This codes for CASSQEGAGGDTGELFF.

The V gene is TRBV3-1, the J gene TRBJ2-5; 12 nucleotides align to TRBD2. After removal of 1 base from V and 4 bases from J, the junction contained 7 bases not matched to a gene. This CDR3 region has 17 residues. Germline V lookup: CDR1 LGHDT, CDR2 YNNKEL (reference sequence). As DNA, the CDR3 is TGTGCCAGCAGCCAAGTCGGACTAGCGGGACGAGGAGAGACCCAGTACTTC. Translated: CASSQVGLAGRGETQYF.

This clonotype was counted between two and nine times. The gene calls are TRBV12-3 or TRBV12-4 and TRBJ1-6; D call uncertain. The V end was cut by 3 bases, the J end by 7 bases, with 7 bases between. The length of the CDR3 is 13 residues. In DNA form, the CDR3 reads TGTGCCAGCAGTTTCCTGGTCAATTCACCCCTCCACTTT. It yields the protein CASSFLVNSPLHF.

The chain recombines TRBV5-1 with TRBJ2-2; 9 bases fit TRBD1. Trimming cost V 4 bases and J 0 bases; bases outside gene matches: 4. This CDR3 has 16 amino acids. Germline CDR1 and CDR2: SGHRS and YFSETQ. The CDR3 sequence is CASSTYRGPNTGELFF. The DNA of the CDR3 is TGCGCCAGCAGCACCTACAGGGGGCCGAACACCGGGGAGCTGTTTTTT.